The TCR beta chain described here comes from a study of cytomegalovirus exposure and HLA in healthy donors. The study ran its PCR with 60 Vbeta and 13 Jbeta primers. Original methodology: There were about 86 million unique TCR beta chains by a later count, and about 12 million of them were shared. The method was immunoSEQ multiplex PCR; TCRdb's version includes in-frame clones alone and lacks a portion of them. V and J calls and clone size are copied from that table; D and trimming were computed from the DNA. The repertoire shows around 130,000 clones; the top ten hold approximately 1.5%. Germline V CDR1 and CDR2: LNHDA, SQIVND (reference sequence). The CDR3 runs 16 residues. Trimming removed 3 bases from V and 2 bases from J, with 14 bases in between. Healthy bone marrow donors supplied every sample.

The sample consisted of PBMCs. This TCR was sampled from a woman in her thirties or forties in good health and CMV-seronegative. The chain has TRBV19 and TRBJ1-5, with D hard to call. CDR3 in amino acids: CASSMMIGEGNQPQHF. The CDR3 DNA reads TGTGCCAGTAGTATGATGATCGGGGAAGGCAATCAGCCCCAGCATTTT.